This TCR beta chain derives from a study of cytomegalovirus exposure and HLA in healthy donors. Per the germline V gene, CDR1 is DFQATT and CDR2 is SNEGSKA (reference sequence). Between the trimmed V and J ends, which lost 6 bases and 6 bases, there was a span of 8 bases. This CDR3 has 10 residues. Researchers ran the PCR with 60 Vbeta and 13 Jbeta primers. Repertoires were generated with immunoSEQ multiplex PCR, while TCRdb's copy carries only in-frame clones and drops some. Of around 40,000 clones listed, 75% to 90% are singletons. This clone was observed a single time. This TCR was recovered from a woman between 40 and 55 years old in good health and CMV-seropositive. The chain couples TRBV20-1 to TRBJ1-2; D unresolved. Sequenced input: PBMCs. The chain's CDR3 is CSALENGYTF. In nucleotides, the CDR3 is TGCAGTGCGCTGGAGAATGGCTACACCTTC.